The rows below give T cell receptor beta chains drawn from one sample of a study of control samples from healthy donors and cancer patients. Clones were read by immunoSEQ multiplex PCR, and TCRdb kept only the in-frame ones, dropping some. The sample includes 150,000 to 200,000 clones, roughly nine tenths of them seen just once. Sequenced: blood. These receptors were collected from a woman in her 30s in good health. The CDR3 runs from the conserved cysteine through the conserved F or W. The D gene is left open where the match is weak. The size of a clone is reported for some rows only, either as once, few or many, or as a class for expanded clones.

J gene: TRBJ2-3
clone size: -
V gene: TRBV9
D gene: -
CDR3 protein: CASSPRHDRTDTQYF
CDR3 DNA: TGTGCCAGCAGCCCGAGACACGACCGCACAGATACGCAGTATTTT

J gene: TRBJ1-2
clone size: -
V gene: TRBV6-5
D gene: -
CDR3 protein: CASSYARDGYTF
CDR3 DNA: TGTGCCAGCAGTTACGCGAGGGATGGCTACACCTTC

J gene: TRBJ2-1
clone size: -
V gene: TRBV4-3
D gene: -
CDR3 protein: CASSQNGDGGYNEQFF
CDR3 DNA: TGCGCCAGCAGCCAAAACGGGGACGGGGGATACAATGAGCAGTTCTTC

J gene: TRBJ2-5
clone size: -
V gene: TRBV2
D gene: TRBD2
CDR3 protein: CASSERRGGGETQYF
CDR3 DNA: TGTGCCAGCAGTGAAAGGCGCGGGGGGGGCGAGACCCAGTACTTC

J gene: TRBJ1-5
clone size: -
V gene: TRBV7-8
D gene: -
CDR3 protein: CASSSRDIPNQPQHF
CDR3 DNA: TGTGCCAGCAGCTCCCGGGACATCCCCAATCAGCCCCAGCATTTT

J gene: TRBJ1-2
clone size: -
V gene: TRBV5-6
D gene: -
CDR3 protein: CASSVGRNYGYTF
CDR3 DNA: TGTGCCAGCAGCGTGGGACGGAACTATGGCTACACCTTC

J gene: TRBJ2-1
clone size: once
V gene: TRBV5-4
D gene: TRBD1
CDR3 protein: CASSRQGHEQFF
CDR3 DNA: TGTGCCAGCAGCAGACAGGGCCATGAGCAGTTCTTC

J gene: TRBJ1-1
clone size: -
V gene: TRBV18
D gene: TRBD1
CDR3 protein: CASSRTGDRGNTEAFF
CDR3 DNA: TGTGCCAGCTCACGAACAGGGGACAGGGGGAACACTGAAGCTTTCTTT

J gene: TRBJ1-2
clone size: once
V gene: TRBV12-3/TRBV12-4
D gene: -
CDR3 protein: CASSLRVGYTF
CDR3 DNA: TGTGCCAGCAGTTTAAGGGTTGGCTACACCTTC

J gene: TRBJ1-6
clone size: -
V gene: TRBV23-1
D gene: -
CDR3 protein: CASPLRANSPLHF
CDR3 DNA: TGCGCCAGCCCCTTAAGGGCCAATTCACCCCTCCACTTT

J gene: TRBJ2-5
clone size: -
V gene: TRBV7-3
D gene: TRBD2
CDR3 protein: CASSPPATSGRETQYF
CDR3 DNA: TGTGCCAGCAGCCCCCCCGCGACTAGCGGGAGAGAGACCCAGTACTTC

J gene: TRBJ2-5
clone size: -
V gene: TRBV15
D gene: -
CDR3 protein: CATSRDFGERETQYF
CDR3 DNA: TGTGCCACCAGCAGAGATTTCGGAGAGAGGGAGACCCAGTACTTC

J gene: TRBJ1-5
clone size: -
V gene: TRBV19
D gene: TRBD1
CDR3 protein: CASSSDRDKPQHF
CDR3 DNA: TGTGCCAGTAGTAGCGACAGGGATAAGCCCCAGCATTTT

J gene: TRBJ2-1
clone size: -
V gene: TRBV14
D gene: TRBD2
CDR3 protein: CASSQGELAGVGEQFF
CDR3 DNA: TGTGCCAGCAGCCAAGGGGAACTAGCGGGGGTTGGTGAGCAGTTCTTC

J gene: TRBJ2-2
clone size: -
V gene: TRBV10-3
D gene: TRBD1
CDR3 protein: CAISEQGDYTGELFF
CDR3 DNA: TGTGCCATCAGTGAACAGGGGGATTACACCGGGGAGCTGTTTTTT

J gene: TRBJ2-7
clone size: -
V gene: TRBV1
D gene: -
CDR3 protein: CTSSRLSYEQYF
CDR3 DNA: TGCACCAGCAGCCGGCTCTCCTACGAGCAGTACTTC

J gene: TRBJ2-5
clone size: -
V gene: TRBV19
D gene: TRBD1
CDR3 protein: CASRGQLGETQYF
CDR3 DNA: TGTGCCAGTAGGGGACAGTTGGGAGAGACCCAGTACTTC

J gene: TRBJ1-2
clone size: -
V gene: TRBV10-3
D gene: -
CDR3 protein: CAISDQPGYGYTF
CDR3 DNA: TGTGCCATCAGTGACCAGCCTGGTTATGGCTACACCTTC

J gene: TRBJ1-2
clone size: -
V gene: TRBV10-2
D gene: -
CDR3 protein: CASRRGGSDGYTF
CDR3 DNA: TGCGCCAGCAGGCGGGGGGGGAGTGATGGCTACACCTTC

J gene: TRBJ2-2
clone size: -
V gene: TRBV27
D gene: -
CDR3 protein: CASSRVTGELFF
CDR3 DNA: TGTGCCAGCAGTAGGGTCACCGGGGAGCTGTTTTTT

J gene: TRBJ1-4
clone size: -
V gene: TRBV18
D gene: TRBD1
CDR3 protein: CASSPGTGREKLFF
CDR3 DNA: TGTGCCAGCTCACCCGGGACAGGGAGGGAAAAACTGTTTTTT

J gene: TRBJ2-3
clone size: -
V gene: TRBV6-2/TRBV6-3
D gene: TRBD1
CDR3 protein: CASSPQGITDTQYF
CDR3 DNA: TGTGCCAGCAGCCCACAGGGGATCACAGATACGCAGTATTTT

J gene: TRBJ1-3
clone size: -
V gene: TRBV4-1
D gene: -
CDR3 protein: CASSQDLAGGVRNTIYF
CDR3 DNA: TGCGCCAGCAGCCAAGATTTGGCCGGAGGTGTTAGAAACACCATATATTTT

J gene: TRBJ2-3
clone size: -
V gene: TRBV6-6
D gene: TRBD2
CDR3 protein: CASSYGAGVGDTQYF
CDR3 DNA: TGTGCCAGCAGTTACGGGGCGGGAGTAGGAGATACGCAGTATTTT

J gene: TRBJ2-3
clone size: -
V gene: TRBV11-2
D gene: TRBD2
CDR3 protein: CASSLAGGPDTQYF
CDR3 DNA: TGTGCCAGCAGCTTAGCGGGGGGGCCGGATACGCAGTATTTT

J gene: TRBJ2-2
clone size: -
V gene: TRBV11-2
D gene: TRBD2
CDR3 protein: CASSLGLAGGYPGELFF
CDR3 DNA: TGTGCCAGCAGCTTGGGACTAGCGGGGGGGTATCCCGGGGAGCTGTTTTTT

J gene: TRBJ1-4
clone size: once
V gene: TRBV21-1
D gene: -
CDR3 protein: CASSRQGCEKLFF
CDR3 DNA: TGTGCCAGCAGCAGACAGGGTTGTGAAAAACTGTTTTTT

J gene: TRBJ2-5
clone size: -
V gene: TRBV4-3
D gene: TRBD1
CDR3 protein: CASSRITGGPETQYF
CDR3 DNA: TGCGCCAGCAGCCGTATAACAGGGGGCCCAGAGACCCAGTACTTC

J gene: TRBJ2-1
clone size: -
V gene: TRBV24-1
D gene: TRBD2
CDR3 protein: CATSDLGTSGRGNEQFF
CDR3 DNA: TGTGCCACCAGTGATCTGGGGACTAGCGGAAGGGGGAATGAGCAGTTCTTC

J gene: TRBJ2-5
clone size: -
V gene: TRBV3-1/TRBV3-2
D gene: TRBD2
CDR3 protein: CASSQLAGGVETQYF
CDR3 DNA: TGTGCCAGCAGCCAACTAGCGGGGGGGGTGGAGACCCAGTACTTC

J gene: TRBJ2-3
clone size: -
V gene: TRBV11-1
D gene: TRBD1
CDR3 protein: CASSLGGGRTDTQYF
CDR3 DNA: TGTGCCAGCAGCTTAGGAGGGGGCCGCACAGATACGCAGTATTTT

J gene: TRBJ2-1
clone size: -
V gene: TRBV5-1
D gene: TRBD2
CDR3 protein: CASSLPSGVYNEQFF
CDR3 DNA: TGCGCCAGCAGCTTGCCTAGCGGGGTCTACAATGAGCAGTTCTTC

J gene: TRBJ1-1
clone size: once
V gene: TRBV11-3
D gene: -
CDR3 protein: CASSLDSGAFF
CDR3 DNA: TGTGCCAGCAGCTTAGACAGTGGAGCTTTCTTT

J gene: TRBJ1-6
clone size: -
V gene: TRBV27
D gene: -
CDR3 protein: CASSLWQYNSPLHF
CDR3 DNA: TGTGCCAGCAGTTTATGGCAGTATAATTCACCCCTCCACTTT

J gene: TRBJ2-3
clone size: -
V gene: TRBV7-9
D gene: TRBD2
CDR3 protein: CASSFRGVAGVADTQYF
CDR3 DNA: TGTGCCAGCAGCTTCCGGGGAGTAGCGGGAGTTGCAGATACGCAGTATTTT

J gene: TRBJ2-1
clone size: few
V gene: TRBV2
D gene: -
CDR3 protein: CASTLARGEQFF
CDR3 DNA: TGTGCCAGCACTCTAGCGAGGGGTGAGCAGTTCTTC

J gene: TRBJ2-5
clone size: -
V gene: TRBV6-1
D gene: TRBD1
CDR3 protein: CASSEAWTGGAETQYF
CDR3 DNA: TGTGCCAGCAGTGAAGCGTGGACAGGGGGCGCAGAGACCCAGTACTTC

J gene: TRBJ2-2
clone size: -
V gene: TRBV19
D gene: -
CDR3 protein: CASSIEGDTGELFF
CDR3 DNA: TGTGCCAGTAGTATAGAGGGGGACACCGGGGAGCTGTTTTTT

J gene: TRBJ1-1
clone size: -
V gene: TRBV19
D gene: -
CDR3 protein: CASSIVPRQVNTEAFF
CDR3 DNA: TGTGCCAGTAGTATAGTCCCCCGACAGGTGAACACTGAAGCTTTCTTT

J gene: TRBJ2-1
clone size: -
V gene: TRBV10-3
D gene: TRBD1
CDR3 protein: CAISESGGSYNEQFF
CDR3 DNA: TGTGCCATCAGTGAGTCAGGGGGCAGTTACAATGAGCAGTTCTTC

J gene: TRBJ1-6
clone size: few
V gene: TRBV30
D gene: TRBD1
CDR3 protein: CAWSRTGGINSPLHF
CDR3 DNA: TGTGCCTGGAGCCGGACAGGGGGCATTAATTCACCCCTCCACTTT

J gene: TRBJ2-7
clone size: -
V gene: TRBV15
D gene: -
CDR3 protein: CATSRGGLSYEQYF
CDR3 DNA: TGTGCCACCAGCAGAGGAGGGCTGTCCTACGAGCAGTACTTC

J gene: TRBJ2-7
clone size: -
V gene: TRBV12-3/TRBV12-4
D gene: TRBD1
CDR3 protein: CASSLDRGREQYF
CDR3 DNA: TGTGCCAGCAGTTTAGACAGGGGACGCGAGCAGTACTTC

J gene: TRBJ2-1
clone size: -
V gene: TRBV5-5
D gene: TRBD2
CDR3 protein: CASSTLAGGRYNEQFF
CDR3 DNA: TGTGCCAGCAGCACTCTAGCGGGAGGGCGCTACAATGAGCAGTTCTTC

J gene: TRBJ2-1
clone size: -
V gene: TRBV11-3
D gene: -
CDR3 protein: CASGDRYNEQFF
CDR3 DNA: TGTGCCAGCGGCGACAGGTACAATGAGCAGTTCTTC

J gene: TRBJ2-7
clone size: -
V gene: TRBV18
D gene: -
CDR3 protein: CASSLDSPYEQYF
CDR3 DNA: TGTGCCAGCTCACTGGACAGTCCTTACGAGCAGTACTTC

J gene: TRBJ1-2
clone size: once
V gene: TRBV6-1
D gene: -
CDR3 protein: CASSEGSGYTF
CDR3 DNA: TGTGCCAGCAGTGAAGGGTCTGGCTACACCTTC

J gene: TRBJ2-3
clone size: -
V gene: TRBV11-3
D gene: TRBD1
CDR3 protein: CASSPGDRGRGTDTQYF
CDR3 DNA: TGTGCCAGCAGCCCCGGGGACAGGGGAAGGGGCACAGATACGCAGTATTTT

J gene: TRBJ2-5
clone size: -
V gene: TRBV6-2/TRBV6-3
D gene: -
CDR3 protein: CASSLGAETQYF
CDR3 DNA: TGTGCCAGCAGTCTGGGGGCCGAGACCCAGTACTTC

J gene: TRBJ2-2
clone size: -
V gene: TRBV12-3/TRBV12-4
D gene: -
CDR3 protein: CASSFTRTGELFF
CDR3 DNA: TGTGCCAGCAGTTTTACGCGAACCGGGGAGCTGTTTTTT

J gene: TRBJ2-3
clone size: -
V gene: TRBV28
D gene: TRBD2
CDR3 protein: CASSSALAGPDTQYF
CDR3 DNA: TGTGCCAGCAGTTCCGCACTAGCGGGACCAGATACGCAGTATTTT

J gene: TRBJ1-2
clone size: once
V gene: TRBV24-1
D gene: TRBD1
CDR3 protein: CATSDPGTAGGYTF
CDR3 DNA: TGTGCCACCAGTGATCCCGGGACAGCGGGCGGCTACACCTTC

J gene: TRBJ1-3
clone size: -
V gene: TRBV12-5
D gene: TRBD1
CDR3 protein: CASGLALHRGSGNTIYF
CDR3 DNA: TGTGCTAGTGGTTTGGCCCTCCACAGGGGGTCGGGAAACACCATATATTTT

J gene: TRBJ2-7
clone size: -
V gene: TRBV27
D gene: -
CDR3 protein: CASSLGQTYEQYF
CDR3 DNA: TGTGCCAGCAGTTTAGGACAGACCTACGAGCAGTACTTC